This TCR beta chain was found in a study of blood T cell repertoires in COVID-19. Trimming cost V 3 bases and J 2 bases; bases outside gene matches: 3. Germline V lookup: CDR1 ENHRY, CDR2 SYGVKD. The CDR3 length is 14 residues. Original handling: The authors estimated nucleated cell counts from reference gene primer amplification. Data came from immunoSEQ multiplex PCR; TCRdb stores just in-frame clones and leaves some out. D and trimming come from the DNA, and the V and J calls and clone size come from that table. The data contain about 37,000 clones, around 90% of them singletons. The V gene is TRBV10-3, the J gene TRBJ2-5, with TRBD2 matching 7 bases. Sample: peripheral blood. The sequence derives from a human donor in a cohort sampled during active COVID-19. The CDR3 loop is CAISDSAGQETQYF. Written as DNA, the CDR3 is TGTGCCATCAGTGATTCAGCGGGGCAAGAGACCCAGTACTTC.